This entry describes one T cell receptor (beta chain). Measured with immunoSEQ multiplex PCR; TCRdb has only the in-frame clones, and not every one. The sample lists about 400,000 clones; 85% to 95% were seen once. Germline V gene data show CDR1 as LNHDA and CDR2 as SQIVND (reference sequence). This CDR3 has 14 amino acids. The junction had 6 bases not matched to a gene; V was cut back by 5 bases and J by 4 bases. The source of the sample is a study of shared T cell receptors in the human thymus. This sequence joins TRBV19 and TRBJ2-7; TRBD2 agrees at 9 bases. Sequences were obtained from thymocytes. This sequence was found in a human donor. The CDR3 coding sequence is TGTGCCAGTAGTGCGGGACTAGCCCGATACGAGCAGTACTTC. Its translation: CASSAGLARYEQYF.